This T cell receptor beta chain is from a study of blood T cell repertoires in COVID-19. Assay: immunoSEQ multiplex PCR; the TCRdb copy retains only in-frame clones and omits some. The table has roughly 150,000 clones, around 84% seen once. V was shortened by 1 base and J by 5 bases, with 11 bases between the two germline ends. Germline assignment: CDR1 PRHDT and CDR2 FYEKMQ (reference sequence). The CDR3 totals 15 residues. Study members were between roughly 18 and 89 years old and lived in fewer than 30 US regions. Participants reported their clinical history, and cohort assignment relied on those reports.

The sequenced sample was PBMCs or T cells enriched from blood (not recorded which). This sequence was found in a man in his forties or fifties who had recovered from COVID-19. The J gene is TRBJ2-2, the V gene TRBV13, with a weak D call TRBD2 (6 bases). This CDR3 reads CASSLAGGRTGELFF. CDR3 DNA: TGTGCCAGCAGCTTAGCCGGGGGAAGAACCGGGGAGCTGTTTTTT.